This entry lists 25 T cell receptor beta chains sequenced from one sample in a study of blood T cell repertoires in COVID-19. Only in-frame clones appear in the TCRdb table, and some are missing; sequencing was by immunoSEQ multiplex PCR. The table shows about 210,000 clones, with approximately 85% occurring only once. Sequencing input: peripheral blood. All receptors come from a woman in her seventies with COVID-19, enrolled during active disease.

The chain carries TRBV5-1 and TRBJ2-3; 13 nucleotides match TRBD2. This CDR3 is 16 amino acids long. Trimming at V came to 5 bases and at J to 0 bases, leaving 3 bases not matched to a gene. Germline lookup yields CDR1 SGHRS and CDR2 YFSETQ. The CDR3 DNA is TGCGCCAGCAGTCGACTAGCGGGGGGAAGCACAGATACGCAGTATTTT. It codes for CASSRLAGGSTDTQYF.

This chain uses TRBV27 with TRBJ2-1, with 8 bases fitting TRBD2. Germline lookup yields CDR1 MNHEY and CDR2 SMNVEV (reference sequence). The CDR3 totals 15 residues. After removal of 3 bases from V and 2 bases from J, the junction contained 3 bases not matched to a gene. The CDR3 coding sequence is TGTGCCAGCAGTTTTAGCGGGGCCCCCTACAATGAGCAGTTCTTC. This codes for CASSFSGAPYNEQFF.

CDR3 loop: CASSQPDRFRNSPLHF. Here the CDR3 DNA reads TGTGCCAGCAGCCAACCGGACAGATTTCGTAATTCACCCCTCCACTTT. This rearrangement joins TRBV5-4 to TRBJ1-6, with D possibly matching TRBD1 (6 bases). V was trimmed by 4 bases and J by 6 bases, leaving 17 bases between them. This CDR3 comprises 16 residues. Germline loops: CDR1 SGHNT, CDR2 YYREEE (reference sequence). The full variable domain, its missing parts supplied by reference TRBV5-4 and TRBJ1-6, is ETGVTQSPTHLIKTRGQQVTLRCSSQSGHNTVSWYQQALGQGPQFIFQYYREEENGRGNFPPRFSGLQFPNYSSELNVNALELDDSALYLCASSQPDRFRNSPLHFGNGTRLTVT.

V gene TRBV3-1 (or the pseudogene TRBV3-2) combines with J gene TRBJ1-6; D is ambiguous. Trimming stripped 5 bases from V and 9 bases from J, with 11 bases between. Germline assignment: CDR1 LGHDT and CDR2 YNNKEL (reference sequence). The CDR3 is made up of 13 amino acids. The CDR3 region has the DNA TGTGCCAGCAGCGGAGCCGGTGGTTCACCCCTCCACTTT. Protein product: CASSGAGGSPLHF.

V gene TRBV5-1 combines with J gene TRBJ2-1; D is uncertain. With 2 bases removed from V and 0 bases from J, the gap between germline ends came to 9 bases. Per the germline V gene, CDR1 is SGHRS and CDR2 is YFSETQ. The CDR3 consists of 15 residues. The DNA of the CDR3 is TGCGCCAGCAGCTTTCGTCAGGTCTCCTACAATGAGCAGTTCTTC. This translates into CASSFRQVSYNEQFF. Complete variable domain (other parts from reference TRBV5-1 and TRBJ2-1): KAGVTQTPRYLIKTRGQQVTLSCSPISGHRSVSWYQQTPGQGLQFLFEYFSETQRNKGNFPGRFSGRQFSNSRSEMNVSTLELGDSALYLCASSFRQVSYNEQFFGPGTRLTVL.

The V call is TRBV7-3, the J call TRBJ2-3, with a weak D call TRBD2 (6 bases). V was clipped by 5 bases and J by 2 bases, with 14 bases between them. CDR1 and CDR2 (germline): SGHTA, FQGTGA. The CDR3 is 15 residues long. The CDR3: CASSPRGTYTDTQYF. The CDR3 DNA sequence: TGTGCCAGCAGCCCGAGAGGGACTTACACAGATACGCAGTATTTT.

The chain is built from TRBV5-6 and TRBJ2-1; TRBD1 agrees at 7 bases. The V segment lost 0 bases and the J segment 6 bases; nucleotides outside the gene matches: 3. This CDR3 is built from 14 residues. Germline V lookup: CDR1 SGHDT, CDR2 YYEEEE. CDR3 in amino acids: CASSLGYRGNEQFF. DNA for the CDR3: TGTGCCAGCAGCTTGGGCTACAGGGGCAATGAGCAGTTCTTC.

The chain has TRBV7-3 and TRBJ2-3; the match to TRBD2 covers 7 bases. CDR3 size: 16 residues. Germline-derived CDR1 and CDR2 are SGHTA and FQGTGA. J was trimmed by 1 base and V by 2 bases; bases with no gene match: 6. The CDR3 bases are TGTGCCAGCAGCTTAGCTCAGGCGGGGGGCACAGATACGCAGTATTTT. Translated, it gives CASSLAQAGGTDTQYF.

V gene TRBV24-1 combines with J gene TRBJ2-2, with 10 bases fitting TRBD1. The V and J ends lost 10 bases and 1 base, in that order; junction bases with no gene match: 5. Germline-derived CDR1 and CDR2 are KGHDR and SFDVKD. This CDR3 region has 15 residues. The CDR3 is CATRGQGGNTGELFF. The CDR3 bases are TGTGCCACTAGAGGACAGGGGGGGAACACCGGGGAGCTGTTTTTT.

This chain's CDR3 is CASNQGQGSPGTEAFF. The CDR3 nucleotides are TGTGCCAGTAACCAGGGACAGGGGTCTCCAGGGACTGAAGCTTTCTTT. V and J are TRBV19 and TRBJ1-1, with 10 bases matching TRBD1. CDR1 is LNHDA, CDR2 SQIVND, per germline (reference sequence). This CDR3 is 16 amino acids long. Germline trimming cut 7 bases from V and 5 bases from J; bases unmatched to any gene: 13.

The chain has TRBV18 and TRBJ1-1; D not certain. Germline V gene data show CDR1 as KGHSH and CDR2 as LQKENI. Between the trimmed V and J ends, which lost 2 bases and 7 bases, there was a span of 11 bases. The CDR3 runs to 13 residues. For the CDR3, the DNA is TGTGCCAGCTCACCAACGAACGGGAATGAAGCTTTCTTT. Translating it yields CASSPTNGNEAFF.

The genes are TRBV24-1 and TRBJ2-1; TRBD1 matches 8 bases. Looked up from germline, CDR1 is KGHDR and CDR2 is SFDVKD. Trimming removed 6 bases from V and 4 bases from J; junction bases left unmatched: 10. The CDR3 covers 16 residues. This chain's CDR3 is CATSPTGTGRYNEQFF. The CDR3 DNA reads TGTGCCACCAGTCCTACAGGGACAGGAAGATACAATGAGCAGTTCTTC.

The chain carries TRBV7-9 and TRBJ2-2; D perhaps matches TRBD1 (6 bases). Per germline, CDR1 SEHNR and CDR2 FQNEAQ (reference sequence). The V and J ends lost 5 bases and 6 bases respectively, with 19 bases between them. The CDR3 is 16 amino acids. Written as DNA, the CDR3 is TGTGCCAGCAGCCATTCTAGGACAGTTCGGGCCGGGGAGCTGTTTTTT. Amino acids: CASSHSRTVRAGELFF.

The DNA of the CDR3 is TGTGCCAGCGGGAGGGGAAACACTGAAGCTTTCTTT. This sequence encodes CASGRGNTEAFF. The chain links TRBV2 to TRBJ1-1, with a weak D call TRBD1 (5 bases). Germline V CDR1 and CDR2: SNHLY, FYNNEI. V dropped 8 bases and J dropped 2 bases, with 9 bases sitting between them. The CDR3 runs to 12 residues.

The chain links TRBV19 to TRBJ2-7; 8 bases are shared with TRBD2. The CDR3 is 14 amino acids. Germline-derived CDR1 and CDR2 are LNHDA and SQIVND (reference sequence). V gave up 6 bases and J gave up 1 base; unmatched junction bases: 5. The CDR3 DNA follows: TGTGCCAGTAGCGGGGGGGCCGGTTCCTACGAGCAGTACTTC. Its translation: CASSGGAGSYEQYF.

The chain recombines TRBV10-3 with TRBJ1-5; no definite D call. The V end lost 3 bases, the J end lost 2 bases, and 17 bases lay between the germline ends. Germline CDR1 reads ENHRY; CDR2 reads SYGVKD. The CDR3 consists of 17 residues. The CDR3 protein is CAISDPVEGLRNQPQHF. The CDR3 DNA is TGTGCCATCAGTGACCCCGTGGAGGGTTTGCGCAATCAGCCCCAGCATTTT.

The chain couples TRBV6-5 to TRBJ2-2, with TRBD1 matching over 7 bases. The CDR3 is 14 amino acids. Germline V gene sequence: CDR1 MNHEY, CDR2 SVGAGI. V gave up 6 bases and J gave up 7 bases; unmatched junction bases: 8. Here the CDR3 reads CASSATGVGGELFF. CDR3 DNA: TGTGCCAGCAGCGCCACAGGGGTGGGCGGGGAGCTGTTTTTT.

J is TRBJ1-1 and V is TRBV15; weak D call: TRBD1 (6 bases). The V and J ends lost 6 bases and 7 bases respectively, with 24 bases between them. In germline, CDR1 is LNHNV, CDR2 YYDKDF (reference sequence). The CDR3 has 16 residues. This chain's CDR3 is CATRRGGPLRGGEAFF. The CDR3 coding sequence is TGTGCCACCAGACGAGGTGGACCCCTGAGAGGGGGTGAAGCTTTCTTT.

In nucleotides, the CDR3 is TGTGCCAGTATTACCTCAGGACTAGGAGGTAATGAGCAGTTCTTC. This encodes CASITSGLGGNEQFF. The rearrangement uses TRBV19 and TRBJ2-1, with 7 positions matching TRBD2. Germline CDR1 LNHDA, CDR2 SQIVND (reference sequence). After removal of 7 bases from V and 7 bases from J, the junction contained 13 bases not matched to a gene. This CDR3 is 15 amino acids long.

The V and J genes are TRBV5-6 and TRBJ1-1; unclear D gene. Germline CDR1 and CDR2: SGHDT and YYEEEE. The germline V and J ends were trimmed by 3 bases and 1 base, with 10 bases remaining between them. The length of the CDR3 is 14 residues. The CDR3 spells CASSSVQQNTEAFF. The CDR3 nucleotides read TGTGCCAGCAGCTCTGTACAGCAGAACACTGAAGCTTTCTTT.

This sequence joins TRBV6-6 and TRBJ2-2; D not certain. The CDR3 runs to 15 residues. The germline CDR1 and CDR2 sequences are MNHNY and SVGAGI (reference sequence). Trimming removed 8 bases from V and 5 bases from J, with 18 bases in between. The CDR3 sequence is CASRSQKFGTGELFF. The CDR3 nucleotides are TGTGCCAGCCGGTCGCAGAAATTCGGGACCGGGGAGCTGTTTTTT.

CDR3 in DNA: TGTGCCAGCAGCTCCGGACAGTTGAAGCCCACCGGGGAGCTGTTTTTT. Translation: CASSSGQLKPTGELFF. The V call is TRBV5-4, the J call TRBJ2-2; the D gene is possibly TRBD1 (6 bases). Germline V CDR1 and CDR2: SGHNT, YYREEE (reference sequence). V was clipped by 3 bases and J by 4 bases, with 16 bases between them. The CDR3 sequence is 16 residues long. The variable domain in full, with the rest retrieved from reference TRBV5-4 and TRBJ2-2, is ETGVTQSPTHLIKTRGQQVTLRCSSQSGHNTVSWYQQALGQGPQFIFQYYREEENGRGNFPPRFSGLQFPNYSSELNVNALELDDSALYLCASSSGQLKPTGELFFGEGSRLTVL.

The CDR3 sequence: CASSFDRNGEQYF. The CDR3 region has the DNA TGTGCCAGCAGCTTTGACAGAAATGGCGAGCAGTACTTC. J is TRBJ2-7 and V is TRBV7-2; perhaps TRBD1 as D (5 bases). The ends were cut back, 3 bases at V and 6 bases at J, with 12 bases in the middle. The length of the CDR3 is 13 residues. Germline-derived CDR1 and CDR2 are SGHTA and FQGNSA.

Only one count was recorded for this clone. This chain joins TRBV25-1 and TRBJ2-3, with D maybe TRBD1 (8 bases). This CDR3 comprises 15 residues. CDR1 MGHDK and CDR2 SYGVNS come from the germline V gene. V lost 5 bases to trimming and J lost 3 bases, with 15 bases between them. The CDR3, as DNA: TGTGCCAGCAGTAAAGACAGGGGACTAACAGATACGCAGTATTTT. Translation gives CASSKDRGLTDTQYF.

This chain links TRBV3-1 (or the pseudogene TRBV3-2) with TRBJ1-2, with TRBD1 identical over 7 bases. Trimming took 4 bases from V and 4 from J; bases not matched to a gene: 12. The CDR3 runs 16 residues. Per the germline V gene, CDR1 is LGHDT and CDR2 is YNNKEL (reference sequence). The CDR3 sequence: CASSRHGGQTIYGYTF. The DNA for the CDR3 is TGTGCCAGCAGCCGACACGGGGGACAGACCATCTATGGCTACACCTTC.